The rows below give T cell receptor beta chains drawn from one sample of a study of shared clonotypes between healthy human individuals. Sequenced by immunoSEQ multiplex PCR; TCRdb stores in-frame clones only, minus some. The sample shows fewer than 600,000 clones, 60% to 80% of them seen only once. The sequencing sample was made of PBMCs. The receptors were gathered from a woman aged 40 to 50 in good health. Some clones in this sample may be carry-over from other donors' samples. Both conserved end residues are part of each CDR3. The D gene is left open where the match is weak. Part of the rows lack a size; the others show once, few, many or a class for expanded clones.

d_gene	abundance	v_gene	j_gene	CDR3aa	CDR3nt
.	once	TRBV25-1	TRBJ2-1	CASSPGVSSYNEQFF	TGTGCCAGCAGTCCAGGGGTTAGCTCCTACAATGAGCAGTTCTTC
.	.	TRBV2	TRBJ2-2	CASRLIAGELFF	TGTGCCAGCCGATTAATAGCCGGGGAGCTGTTTTTT
.	.	TRBV19	TRBJ1-5	CASSIKANSNQPQHF	TGTGCCAGTAGTATAAAGGCGAATAGCAATCAGCCCCAGCATTTT
TRBD2	.	TRBV27	TRBJ2-7	CASRSSRGGGPSLSYEQYF	TGTGCCAGCAGGAGTAGCCGTGGGGGAGGGCCTAGTTTGTCCTACGAGCAGTACTTC
TRBD2	few	TRBV27	TRBJ2-5	CASTPRLAGPQETQYF	TGTGCCAGCACCCCCCGACTAGCGGGGCCTCAAGAGACCCAGTACTTC
.	.	TRBV5-1	TRBJ2-5	CASRFSGKETQYF	TGCGCCAGCAGGTTCTCAGGGAAAGAGACCCAGTACTTC
TRBD2	.	TRBV6-5	TRBJ2-5	CASSYGASGIKTQYF	TGTGCCAGCAGTTACGGGGCTAGCGGGATAAAGACCCAGTACTTC
.	few	TRBV5-1	TRBJ2-7	CASSLGEGAGSYEQYF	TGCGCCAGCAGCCTGGGGGAGGGGGCAGGGTCCTACGAGCAGTACTTC
.	.	TRBV13	TRBJ2-7	CASSLVRGEQYF	TGTGCCAGCAGCTTAGTCAGGGGCGAGCAGTACTTC
.	once	TRBV5-4	TRBJ2-5	CASNSPASPETQYF	TGTGCCAGCAACTCCCCGGCCAGTCCAGAGACCCAGTACTTC
TRBD2	.	TRBV2	TRBJ2-7	CASSGDRGTSGRHEQYF	TGTGCCAGCAGTGGTGACAGGGGGACTAGCGGGAGACACGAGCAGTACTTC
TRBD2	many	TRBV6-4	TRBJ2-1	CASSEGREGNEQFF	TGTGCCAGCAGTGAGGGGCGGGAGGGCAATGAGCAGTTCTTC
.	.	TRBV7-6	TRBJ2-7	CASSLVRGGTYEQYF	TGTGCCAGCAGCTTAGTAAGGGGGGGAACCTACGAGCAGTACTTC
.	.	TRBV7-2	TRBJ2-7	CASSLAQGGTYEQYF	TGTGCCAGCAGCTTAGCGCAAGGGGGTACCTACGAGCAGTACTTC
TRBD2	.	TRBV7-3	TRBJ2-2	CASSSTSTSGMYAGELFF	TGTGCCAGCAGCTCCACTTCGACTAGCGGGATGTACGCCGGGGAGCTGTTTTTT
.	.	TRBV28	TRBJ2-7	CASSLLGATWQYF	TGTGCCAGCAGTTTATTGGGTGCTACGTGGCAGTACTTC
.	many	TRBV28	TRBJ2-7	CASSGHDPGRRYYEQYF	TGTGCCAGCAGTGGACACGATCCGGGACGCCGGTACTACGAGCAGTACTTC